Reported below is one T cell receptor (beta chain). This sample was taken from a study of blood T cell repertoires in COVID-19. The repertoire was sequenced with immunoSEQ multiplex PCR; TCRdb's copy has only in-frame clones and lacks some. The table lists about 200,000 clones, about nine tenths of them singletons. Germline trimming cut 4 bases from V and 1 base from J; bases unmatched to any gene: 3. The CDR3 has 14 amino acids. CDR1 is SGHDT and CDR2 is YYEEEE in the germline V gene. The sample comprised peripheral blood. V and J are TRBV5-6 and TRBJ2-5, with 8 nucleotides matching TRBD1. The receptor comes from a man aged 35-49 years with acute or convalescent COVID-19. DNA of the CDR3: TGTGCCAGCAGCCGACAGGGGAGCCAAGAGACCCAGTACTTC. As protein: CASSRQGSQETQYF.